Included here is one TCR beta chain sequence, with context. The specificity of this receptor is unknown. The record has no base qualities; no much larger clone is one base away. This was a case-control study nested in a cohort of healthcare workers in London, UK, who had nasopharyngeal swab PCR tests and blood samples taken every week. Healthcare workers were recruited between 23 and 31 March 2020, during the week of the UK lockdown, and were followed weekly for up to roughly 15 weeks. Receptor libraries were prepared by 5' RACE. Sequencing instrument: NextSeq 500. Unique molecular identifiers were attached to individual cDNA molecules in the TCR library protocol so that sequencing error and PCR bias could be corrected. Sequencing covered both TCR alpha and beta chains, and within each sample the abundances of alpha and beta sequences were tightly co-correlated. As for how the authors treated the data: Decombinator V4 was used to annotate TCR sequences for V gene, J gene and CDR3. TCRs were defined as expanded if a significant change between any two time points was detected under a Poisson model with p below 0.0001. TCR abundances were normalised to the total number of TCRs sequenced per sample and expressed as counts per million. TRAV1-2 paired with TRAJ12, TRAJ20 or TRAJ33 defined MAIT TCRs, while TRAV10 paired with TRAJ18 defined iNKT TCRs. VDJdb, accessed 1 November 2021, was searched for CMV, EBV and SARS-CoV-2 annotated TCRs, excluding TCRs annotated for multiple antigens. The raw public data were reprocessed by TCRdb itself: fastp quality trimming at Q25, MiXCR clonotype calling, in-frame beta chains only. Rows with a matching CDR3 protein are joined into one entry that keeps the most common DNA and genes. For this entry, the V and J calls and clone size follow TCRdb and not the study's own pipeline. Counted in this sample were some 66,000 distinct CDR3 sequences; about 12% of them appeared once. 4% to 5% of the sample lies in the top ten.

This sample stems from a study of early T cells in non-severe SARS-CoV-2 infection (dated by TCRdb to the early 2020s). Broadly, across the study: TCR sequencing used bulk RNA from unsorted whole blood, so alpha and beta chains could not be paired.

V is shortened by 2 bases, J by 7 bases, and the region joining them spans 9 bases. Per the germline V gene (reference sequence), DFQATT is the CDR1 and SNEGSKA is the CDR2. The CDR3, from cysteine to phenylalanine, totals 12 residues. This entry keeps only the CDR3 DNA: 36 bases, framed from base 1. Study-wide conclusions, independent of this receptor: Matching against VDJdb was skewed toward anti-spike CD8 responses, likely underestimated virus-specific expansions, and missed private and CD4 specificities.

The sequenced sample was whole blood. This sequence originates from an adult who was a healthcare worker with PCR-confirmed SARS-CoV-2 infection or an uninfected control (not recorded which). The chain is made from TRBV20-1 and TRBJ2-1; the D segment could be TRBD2, given 5 matching bases. In nucleotides, the sequence is TGCAGTGCTAGACCCCCGGGAAATGAGCAGTTCTTC. This yields the protein CSARPPGNEQFF.